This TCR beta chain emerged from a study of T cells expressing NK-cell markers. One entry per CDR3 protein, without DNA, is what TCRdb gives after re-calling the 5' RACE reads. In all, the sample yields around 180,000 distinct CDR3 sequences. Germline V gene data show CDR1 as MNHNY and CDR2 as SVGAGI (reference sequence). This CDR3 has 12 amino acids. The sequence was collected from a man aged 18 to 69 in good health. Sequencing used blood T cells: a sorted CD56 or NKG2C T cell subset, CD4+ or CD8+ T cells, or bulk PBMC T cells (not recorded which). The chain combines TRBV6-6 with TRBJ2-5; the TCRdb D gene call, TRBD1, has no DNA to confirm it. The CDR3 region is CATMTGGETQYF.